A few counts support the clone carrying this T cell receptor (beta chain). Because the CDR3's place on the DNA is in doubt, the DNA is left out and the CDR3 is given as listed by TCRdb. Extracted from the samples, RNA was reverse transcribed into cDNA to serve as the sequencing template. The protocol was immunoSEQ multiplex PCR, while the TCRdb copy is restricted to in-frame clones and leaves out a portion. In the table there are more than 90,000 clones, around 61% of which are singletons. The data originate from a study of CD8+ T cells in alopecia areata. The CDR3 totals 19 residues, both ends included. In germline, CDR1 is SGHNT, CDR2 YENEEA.

Sequences were obtained from CD4+ T cells sorted from blood. This receptor was identified in a human donor in good health. V and J are TRBV11-3 and TRBJ1-5; TRBD1 reflects the table's D call only, with no check against the DNA. CDR3 loop: CASSFLWDRNVYSNQPQHF.